This T cell receptor beta chain was sequenced in a study of shared clonotypes between healthy human individuals. Clones were sequenced by immunoSEQ multiplex PCR, and TCRdb holds only the in-frame ones, with some missing. The table shows roughly 490,000 clones, with over 60% occurring only once. Specimen: PBMCs. This receptor was identified in a woman aged 40-49 years in good health. Some clones in this sample may be carry-over from other donors' samples.

CDR3 residues: CASSPGQGINEQFF. In nucleotides, the CDR3 is TGCGCCAGCAGCCCGGGACAGGGGATCAATGAGCAGTTCTTC. The V gene is TRBV5-1, the J gene TRBJ2-1; TRBD1 aligns across 10 bases. Germline V gives CDR1 SGHRS, CDR2 YFSETQ. This CDR3 contains 14 residues. The V segment lost 4 bases and the J segment 6 bases; nucleotides outside the gene matches: 4. Drawing the rest from reference TRBV5-1 and TRBJ2-1, the complete variable domain is KAGVTQTPRYLIKTRGQQVTLSCSPISGHRSVSWYQQTPGQGLQFLFEYFSETQRNKGNFPGRFSGRQFSNSRSEMNVSTLELGDSALYLCASSPGQGINEQFFGPGTRLTVL.